This T cell receptor beta chain emerged from a study of PD-1 blockade in classical Hodgkin lymphoma. In the study overall: With a 2-week interval, patients received intravenous nivolumab at 3 mg/kg.

Using immunoSEQ multiplex PCR, the repertoire was profiled, and TCRdb retains in-frame clones only, with some absent. The table records some 63,000 clones, over 85% of them present only once. As regards this clone: The antigen remains unidentified.

Relapse was seen in all patients after autologous stem cell transplantation, and brentuximab vedotin exposure was variable. Complete response, partial response or progressive disease was recorded as best response. Study-wide findings and caveats: Baseline diversity resembling that of newly diagnosed patients was seen in complete responders. By C4D1, CD4+ diversity increased significantly, especially in complete responders.

The TCR was taken from a human donor with classical Hodgkin lymphoma. The source material was peripheral blood mononuclear cells (PBMCs), sampled at baseline.

The CDR3 nucleotides are TGTGCCAGCAGTTTTGCGCGGGAGTCCTACAATGAGCAGTTCTTC. As protein: CASSFARESYNEQFF. This sequence joins TRBV28 and TRBJ2-1; 7 bases match TRBD2. V trimming: 3 bases; J trimming: 1 base; junction bases outside the gene matches: 3. The CDR3 totals 15 residues. CDR1 MDHEN and CDR2 SYDVKM come from the germline V gene.